This T cell receptor beta chain was captured by sequencing in a study of blood T cell repertoires in COVID-19. Study details: PBMCs, B-cell-depleted T cells, or T cells provided the cDNA or gDNA that made up the material.

This clone was picked up one time. Sequenced by immunoSEQ multiplex PCR; TCRdb stores in-frame clones only, minus some. Of under 250,000 clones in the sample, about 89% were seen once. The sample was peripheral blood. The receptor comes from a woman aged 60 to 75 who had recovered from COVID-19.

The CDR3 bases are TGCGCCAGCAGGGTGGGGACTCTCACAGATACGCAGTATTTT. Protein: CASRVGTLTDTQYF. The V call is TRBV5-1, the J call TRBJ2-3; D may be TRBD2 (6 bases). This CDR3 contains 14 residues. Germline V gene data show CDR1 as SGHRS and CDR2 as YFSETQ. Trimming shortened V by 5 bases and J by 2 bases, and 12 bases separated the two germline ends.